This is a list of T cell receptor beta chains from one sample in a study of naive and memory T cell subsets. In TCRdb, the UMI-ligation and nested PCR reads were re-called with MiXCR into one record per CDR3 protein. Of 120,000 or so distinct CDR3 sequences listed, roughly 36% were seen once; the top ten hold more than 0.8%. Material: central memory CD4+ T cells from blood. The receptor source for this set is a human donor in good health. CDR3s include the opening cysteine and the closing phenylalanine or tryptophan.

v_gene,j_gene,CDR3aa
TRBV29-1,TRBJ2-3,CSVEGGRLVEPDTQYF
TRBV12-3/TRBV12-4,TRBJ2-3,CASSRIAGGMSTDTQYF
TRBV20-1,TRBJ2-7,CSAPPSGSYEQYF
TRBV7-2,TRBJ2-5,CASSLQWGKETQYF
TRBV20-1,TRBJ2-1,CSAIYSGRAWDEQFF
TRBV7-2,TRBJ2-1,CASSPEAGSYNEQFF
TRBV4-2,TRBJ2-5,CASSQTAAMVEETQYF
TRBV19,TRBJ2-7,CASAGGAYEQYF
TRBV28,TRBJ1-5,CASNYLGQPQHF
TRBV5-4,TRBJ2-5,CASSLRGQETQYF
TRBV7-9,TRBJ2-2,CASRGNRNANTGELFF
TRBV20-1,TRBJ2-1,CSARDASGSSYNEQFF
TRBV29-1,TRBJ2-3,CSVVRGFADTQYF
TRBV4-2,TRBJ1-3,CASSWDGSSGNTIYF
TRBV7-6,TRBJ2-3,CASSPRGGLAGEADTQYF
TRBV7-9,TRBJ1-6,CASSPAGVKSPLHF
TRBV7-2,TRBJ1-6,CASSLASPLRAPLHF
TRBV20-1,TRBJ2-2,CSAPRDPDTGELFF
TRBV3-1,TRBJ1-1,CASSQVQQEAFF
TRBV7-8,TRBJ2-7,CASSLELGPKEQYF
TRBV6-1,TRBJ2-7,CASSDSVSSRGF
TRBV28,TRBJ2-1,CASSFTDEQFF
TRBV6-6,TRBJ2-7,CASSYPQLREQYF
TRBV13,TRBJ1-4,CASSPRQGRAATNEKLFF
TRBV7-2,TRBJ1-1,CASSSQDMNTEAFF
TRBV6-6,TRBJ2-3,CASTPPVGVRDTQYF
TRBV28,TRBJ2-5,CATQAVELAQYF
TRBV2,TRBJ2-7,CASTLGTSGRSYEQYF
TRBV6-5,TRBJ1-1,CASRRTGVRTEAFF
TRBV6-5,TRBJ1-6,CASSYSGGAGFGSPLHF
TRBV30,TRBJ1-2,CAWSVRGRNYGYTF
TRBV12-3/TRBV12-4,TRBJ2-6,CASSSTSGSTPGANVLTF
TRBV28,TRBJ1-5,CASSPQGRQPQHF
TRBV18,TRBJ1-1,CASSPTALNTEAFF
TRBV20-1,TRBJ1-2,CSASVPLVAGTRTF
TRBV29-1,TRBJ2-6,CSVEEPKWTGRNSGANVLTF
TRBV7-8,TRBJ2-3,CASSLILAGDTQYF
TRBV29-1,TRBJ2-2,CSVEEGGSGELFF